This T cell receptor beta chain originates from a study of blood T cell repertoires in COVID-19. About the study: Donors in the United States, Italy and Spain gave samples during acute or convalescent COVID-19. PBMCs, B-cell-depleted T cells, or T cells provided the cDNA or gDNA that made up the material.

Per the original data handling: Amplification of reference gene primers provided the estimated nucleated cell counts. TCRdb's copy holds only in-frame clones and misses some; the assay was immunoSEQ multiplex PCR. That table furnishes V, J and clone size, whereas the DNA furnished D and trimming. The sample lists about 74,000 clones; 88% were seen once. Germline V gene sequence: CDR1 SQVTM, CDR2 ANQGSEA. The CDR3 sequence is 14 residues long. V was cut by 5 bases and J by 4 bases, with 17 bases left in between. The clonotype was recovered from a man between 65 and 85 years old with active or convalescent COVID-19. The sequenced sample was peripheral blood. The chain employs TRBV29-1 and TRBJ1-2, with D maybe TRBD1 (6 bases). The CDR3 here is CSVLQGRWGYGYTF. CDR3 DNA: TGCAGCGTTCTACAGGGAAGATGGGGCTATGGCTACACCTTC.